The 28 T cell receptor beta chains listed next were all sequenced from one sample in a study of shared clonotypes between healthy human individuals. Sequencing used immunoSEQ multiplex PCR; TCRdb keeps in-frame clones, though not all of them. The table lists 2.3 million or so clones, more than 80% of them singletons. The sequencing sample was made of naive CD4+ T cells from PBMCs. The subset: CD45RA+ positively selected. Receptors were obtained from a man between 18 and 29 years old in good health. Some clones in this sample may be carry-over from other donors' samples.

Notes on this clone: This CDR3 is also generated by other DNA sequences in the sample. The rearrangement uses TRBV9 and TRBJ2-3, with TRBD2 matching 11 bases. The CDR3 covers 15 residues. Germline CDR1 is SGDLS and CDR2 is YYNGEE. J lost 4 bases, V lost 0 bases, and 1 base had no gene match. CDR3 DNA sequence: TGTGCCAGCAGCGTAGTAGCGGGAGGGTCAGATACGCAGTATTTT. Translating it yields CASSVVAGGSDTQYF.

This clone was counted a single time. The same CDR3 arises from other DNA sequences in this sample as well. This chain joins TRBV5-1 and TRBJ2-7; 14 bases agree with TRBD2. Germline CDR1 and CDR2: SGHRS and YFSETQ. The CDR3 consists of 14 residues. V was clipped by 4 bases and J by 5 bases; unmatched bases: 2. Written as DNA, the CDR3 is TGCGCCAGCAGCCGGGGACTAGCGGGGGACGAGCAGTACTTC. Amino acid sequence: CASSRGLAGDEQYF. The entire variable domain, with the rest obtained from reference TRBV5-1 and TRBJ2-7, is as follows: KAGVTQTPRYLIKTRGQQVTLSCSPISGHRSVSWYQQTPGQGLQFLFEYFSETQRNKGNFPGRFSGRQFSNSRSEMNVSTLELGDSALYLCASSRGLAGDEQYFGPGTRLTVT.

Notes on this clone: Other nucleotide sequences in the sample specify the same CDR3. The chain is built from TRBV28 and TRBJ1-5; D ambiguous. This CDR3 region has 11 residues. With 3 bases removed from V and 5 bases from J, the gap between germline ends came to 2 bases. The germline V gene has CDR1 MDHEN and CDR2 SYDVKM. CDR3 sequence: CASSLDQPQHF. The CDR3 DNA sequence: TGTGCCAGCAGTTTGGATCAGCCCCAGCATTTT.

This chain's CDR3 is CASSEGPKISSYEQYF. The CDR3 DNA follows: TGTGCCAGCAGCGAGGGCCCAAAGATATCGTCCTACGAGCAGTACTTC. The rearrangement uses TRBV7-2 and TRBJ2-7; tentative D call: TRBD2 (5 bases). Looked up from germline, CDR1 is SGHTA and CDR2 is FQGNSA. V dropped 5 bases and J dropped 1 base, with 18 bases sitting between them. CDR3 length: 16 amino acids. Complete variable domain (other parts from reference TRBV7-2 and TRBJ2-7): GAGVSQSPSNKVTEKGKDVELRCDPISGHTALYWYRQSLGQGLEFLIYFQGNSAPDKSGLPSDRFSAERTGGSVSTLTIQRTQQEDSAVYLCASSEGPKISSYEQYFGPGTRLTVT.

The gene calls are TRBV4-3 and TRBJ2-3; the D gene is possibly TRBD2 (6 bases). Per germline, CDR1 LGHNA and CDR2 YSLEER. The length of the CDR3 is 16 residues. V lost 1 base to trimming and J lost 4 bases, with 15 bases between them. The CDR3: CASSQGSLARADTQYF. DNA of the CDR3: TGCGCCAGCAGCCAAGGTAGCCTAGCGAGAGCAGATACGCAGTATTTT.

The chain combines TRBV28 with TRBJ1-2, with D tentatively TRBD1 (6 bases). The V gene lost 3 bases and the J gene lost 4 bases, with 12 bases spanning the gap. Germline CDR1 MDHEN, CDR2 SYDVKM. The CDR3 has 14 residues. The CDR3 DNA reads as TGTGCCAGCAGTTTTTCAGGGGTTGTCTATGGCTACACCTTC. Protein sequence: CASSFSGVVYGYTF.

Of note for this clone: The sample has other DNA sequences that encode this CDR3 too. The chain uses TRBV5-4 and TRBJ2-5, with D perhaps TRBD2 (6 bases). The CDR3 consists of 13 residues. Trimming removed 0 bases at V and 4 bases at J, with 7 bases between. Germline values: CDR1 SGHNT, CDR2 YYREEE (reference sequence). The CDR3 DNA sequence: TGTGCCAGCAGCTTGGTGGGAGGAGAGACCCAGTACTTC. It is translated as CASSLVGGETQYF.

The chain uses TRBV4-2 and TRBJ2-7, with 8 bases lining up with TRBD2. The CDR3 length is 19 residues. J was trimmed by 2 bases and V by 0 bases; bases with no gene match: 15. Germline CDR1 LGHNA, CDR2 YNFKEQ. The CDR3 sequence: CASSQDHIGGATRAYEQYF. The CDR3 DNA follows: TGTGCCAGCAGCCAAGATCATATCGGGGGGGCAACAAGGGCCTACGAGCAGTACTTC.

This chain links TRBV7-3 with TRBJ2-1; perhaps TRBD2 as D (6 bases). This CDR3 contains 14 residues. CDR1 and CDR2 from the germline V gene are SGHTA and FQGTGA. Deletions cut 5 bases from V and 10 bases from J, with 18 bases between. The CDR3 reads CASSPGTFIVEQFF. For the CDR3, the DNA is TGTGCCAGCAGCCCCGGGACTTTCATAGTGGAGCAGTTCTTC.

As regards this clone: This same CDR3 is encoded by further DNA sequences in the sample. The genes are TRBV2 and TRBJ1-5; D possibly corresponds to TRBD1 (5 bases). The CDR3 consists of 13 residues. Germline CDR1 SNHLY, CDR2 FYNNEI. V was cut by 1 base and J by 7 bases, with 8 bases left in between. CDR3 amino acids: CASSEEGNQPQHF. CDR3 DNA: TGTGCCAGCAGTGAAGAGGGGAACCAGCCCCAGCATTTT.

This chain joins TRBV19 and TRBJ2-7; 7 positions agree with TRBD1. With V trimmed by 6 bases and J by 2 bases, 10 bases remained unmatched. Germline CDR1 and CDR2: LNHDA and SQIVND (reference sequence). The CDR3 sequence is 15 residues long. CDR3 nucleotide sequence: TGTGCCAGTAGGTCATCCGGGACAGCTGCCTACGAGCAGTACTTC. Translated, it gives CASRSSGTAAYEQYF.

The rearrangement uses TRBV7-8 and TRBJ2-1, with D possibly TRBD2 on 6 matching bases. Between the trimmed V and J ends, which lost 4 bases and 0 bases, there was a span of 10 bases. The V gene's germline CDR1 is SGHVS and CDR2 FQNEAQ. The CDR3 is made up of 15 amino acids. Here the CDR3 DNA reads TGTGCCAGCAGCTCCCGGGAGAACTCCTACAATGAGCAGTTCTTC. Protein product: CASSSRENSYNEQFF.

The chain combines TRBV15 with TRBJ1-5; the match to TRBD1 covers 10 bases. Germline CDR1 is LNHNV and CDR2 is YYDKDF (reference sequence). Germline trimming cut 3 bases from V and 4 bases from J; bases unmatched to any gene: 3. This CDR3 region has 15 residues. The CDR3 region is CATSRGTGANQPQHF. DNA for the CDR3: TGTGCCACCAGCAGGGGGACAGGGGCAAATCAGCCCCAGCATTTT.

This clone appeared once. The chain is built from TRBV11-2 and TRBJ2-3, with TRBD2 matching 10 bases. The V and J ends lost 5 bases and 0 bases, in that order; junction bases with no gene match: 5. The V gene's germline CDR1 is SGHAT and CDR2 FQNNGV. The CDR3 has 16 residues. CDR3 region: CASSDGTSASTDTQYF. The CDR3 region has the DNA TGTGCCAGCAGCGACGGGACTAGCGCTAGCACAGATACGCAGTATTTT.

This chain uses TRBV5-1 with TRBJ2-1; 15 bases fit TRBD2. With 3 bases clipped from V and 4 bases from J, the junction kept 11 bases outside the gene matches. CDR3 length equals 19 residues. CDR1 and CDR2 from the germline V gene are SGHRS and YFSETQ. This CDR3 is CASSSGLAGGPTRYNEQFF. The CDR3 bases are TGCGCCAGCAGCTCCGGACTAGCGGGAGGGCCAACAAGATACAATGAGCAGTTCTTC. Looking up the rest from reference TRBV5-1 and TRBJ2-1 gives the full variable domain: KAGVTQTPRYLIKTRGQQVTLSCSPISGHRSVSWYQQTPGQGLQFLFEYFSETQRNKGNFPGRFSGRQFSNSRSEMNVSTLELGDSALYLCASSSGLAGGPTRYNEQFFGPGTRLTVL.

J is TRBJ2-1 and V is TRBV15, with D possibly being TRBD1 or TRBD2 (5 bases each). Germline CDR1 is LNHNV and CDR2 is YYDKDF (reference sequence). Trimming pared 0 bases from V and 6 bases from J, leaving 18 bases between. The CDR3 has 17 amino acids. CDR3 sequence: CATSRDQGLARANEQFF. In DNA, the CDR3 is TGTGCCACCAGCAGAGATCAGGGTCTCGCGAGGGCCAATGAGCAGTTCTTC. The whole variable domain, filled in from reference TRBV15 and TRBJ2-1, reads DAMVIQNPRYQVTQFGKPVTLSCSQTLNHNVMYWYQQKSSQAPKLLFHYYDKDFNNEADTPDNFQSRRPNTSFCFLDIRSPGLGDTAMYLCATSRDQGLARANEQFFGPGTRLTVL.

The chain joins TRBV5-4 to TRBJ2-7, with D perhaps TRBD1 or TRBD2 (5 bases each). The CDR3 length is 17 residues. In germline, CDR1 is SGHNT, CDR2 YYREEE (reference sequence). Trimming removed 0 bases from V and 4 bases from J, with 20 bases in between. CDR3 amino acids: CASSLEITAGWTYEQYF. The CDR3 DNA is TGTGCCAGCAGCTTGGAAATAACGGCAGGGTGGACTTACGAGCAGTACTTC.

This rearrangement joins TRBV6-6 to TRBJ2-1, with TRBD2 matching over 12 bases. Germline-derived CDR1 and CDR2 are MNHNY and SVGAGI (reference sequence). The CDR3 is 16 residues long. Unmatched junction bases numbered 7, after V lost 0 bases and J lost 10 bases. The CDR3 sequence: CASSYSASGRDREQFF. DNA for the CDR3: TGTGCCAGCAGTTACTCAGCTAGCGGGAGGGACCGGGAGCAGTTCTTC.

The rearrangement uses TRBV6-5 and TRBJ2-3; no definite D call. Germline CDR1 reads MNHEY; CDR2 reads SVGAGI. The V and J ends lost 2 bases and 2 bases respectively, with 8 bases between them. The CDR3 covers 14 residues. The CDR3 DNA reads as TGTGCCAGCAGTTACAACTCCCACACAGATACGCAGTATTTT. Its translation: CASSYNSHTDTQYF.

The gene calls are TRBV19 and TRBJ2-3; TRBD1 aligns across 7 bases. This CDR3 contains 14 residues. CDR1 and CDR2 from the germline V gene are LNHDA and SQIVND (reference sequence). V lost 6 bases, J lost 5 bases, and 8 bases stayed unmatched. Here the CDR3 DNA reads TGTGCCAGTAGAACCCGAGGGGGCGGAGATACGCAGTATTTT. Residues: CASRTRGGGDTQYF.

The chain employs TRBV30 and TRBJ2-2; 7 bases fit TRBD1. The CDR3 loop spans 16 amino acids. The germline CDR1 and CDR2 sequences are GTSNPN and SVGIG (reference sequence). V shed 3 bases and J 4 bases; nucleotides not matched to a gene: 11. In DNA form, the CDR3 reads TGTGCCTGGAGAACCGGACAGGTCCGCAGCACCGGGGAGCTGTTTTTT. Its translation is CAWRTGQVRSTGELFF.

The chain combines TRBV2 with TRBJ1-1; no firm D call. V was trimmed by 3 bases and J by 3 bases, leaving 14 bases between them. The CDR3 covers 15 residues. Germline V CDR1 and CDR2: SNHLY, FYNNEI. CDR3 region: CASSDRRAEYTEAFF. DNA for the CDR3: TGTGCCAGCAGTGACCGGAGGGCTGAGTACACTGAAGCTTTCTTT.

The chain has TRBV27 and TRBJ1-4, with 8 bases lining up with TRBD1. This CDR3 has 13 residues. V lost 6 bases and J lost 6; bases outside the gene matches: 3. Germline CDR1 is MNHEY and CDR2 is SMNVEV (reference sequence). The CDR3 region has the DNA TGTGCCAGCAGACTACAGGGGGATGAAAAACTGTTTTTT. Encoded protein: CASRLQGDEKLFF.

This chain links TRBV27 with TRBJ2-7; D is possibly TRBD1 (6 bases). CDR3 size: 12 residues. V was trimmed by 11 bases and J by 8 bases, leaving 19 bases between them. The germline gives CDR1 MNHEY, CDR2 SMNVEV (reference sequence). This CDR3 reads CASTATGMKQYF. The DNA for the CDR3 is TGTGCCTCGACAGCCACAGGGATGAAGCAGTACTTC.

The chain uses TRBV25-1 and TRBJ2-5; 7 bases map to TRBD1. The CDR3 is made up of 15 amino acids. Germline-derived CDR1 and CDR2 are MGHDK and SYGVNS. Trimming removed 6 bases from V and 5 bases from J; junction bases left unmatched: 12. CDR3 nucleotide sequence: TGTGCCAGCAGCACGACAGGGAGCGTCTCGGAGACCCAGTACTTC. Protein product: CASSTTGSVSETQYF.

The gene calls are TRBV5-4 and TRBJ2-5; D is uncertain. Germline CDR1 and CDR2: SGHNT and YYREEE (reference sequence). The CDR3 is 14 residues long. Trimming removed 0 bases from V and 4 bases from J, with 10 bases in between. In DNA, the CDR3 is TGTGCCAGCAGCTTGGCCCTAGAACGAGAGACCCAGTACTTC. Translating it yields CASSLALERETQYF.

The chain uses TRBV2 and TRBJ2-7, with 7 bases fitting TRBD1. Trimming took 8 bases from V and 6 from J; bases not matched to a gene: 13. CDR1 and CDR2 from the germline V gene are SNHLY and FYNNEI. The CDR3 is 14 amino acids. The CDR3 loop reads CASADYRTGGEQYF. As DNA, the CDR3 is TGTGCCAGCGCCGACTACAGGACAGGAGGCGAGCAGTACTTC.

V and J are TRBV4-2 and TRBJ1-2, with no clear D. The CDR3 is 14 amino acids. Germline-derived CDR1 and CDR2 are LGHNA and YNFKEQ. The V and J ends lost 2 bases and 1 base respectively, with 8 bases between them. This CDR3 reads CASSQMPVNYGYTF. The CDR3 DNA reads TGTGCCAGCAGCCAAATGCCTGTTAACTATGGCTACACCTTC.